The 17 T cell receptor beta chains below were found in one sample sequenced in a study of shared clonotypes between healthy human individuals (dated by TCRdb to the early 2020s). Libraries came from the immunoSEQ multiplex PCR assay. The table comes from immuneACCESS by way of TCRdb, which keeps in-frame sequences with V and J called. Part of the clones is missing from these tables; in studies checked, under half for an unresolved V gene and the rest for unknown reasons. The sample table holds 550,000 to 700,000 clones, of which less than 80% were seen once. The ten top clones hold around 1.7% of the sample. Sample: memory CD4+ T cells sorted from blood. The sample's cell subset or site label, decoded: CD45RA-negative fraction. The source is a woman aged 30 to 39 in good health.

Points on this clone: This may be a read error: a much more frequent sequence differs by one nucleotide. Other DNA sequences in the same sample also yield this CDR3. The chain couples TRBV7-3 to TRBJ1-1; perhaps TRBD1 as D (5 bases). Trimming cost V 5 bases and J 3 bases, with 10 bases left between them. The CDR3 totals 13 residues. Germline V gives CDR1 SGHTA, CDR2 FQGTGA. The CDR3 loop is CASSPQGDTEAFF. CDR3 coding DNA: TGTGCCAGCAGCCCCCAGGGTGACACTGAAGCTTTCTTT.

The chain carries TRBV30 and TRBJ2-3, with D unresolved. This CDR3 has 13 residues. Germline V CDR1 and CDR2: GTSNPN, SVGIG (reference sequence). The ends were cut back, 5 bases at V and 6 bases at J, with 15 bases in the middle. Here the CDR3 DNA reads TGTGCCTGGCTTCAGCCGTCAGCGGATACGCAGTATTTT. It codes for CAWLQPSADTQYF.

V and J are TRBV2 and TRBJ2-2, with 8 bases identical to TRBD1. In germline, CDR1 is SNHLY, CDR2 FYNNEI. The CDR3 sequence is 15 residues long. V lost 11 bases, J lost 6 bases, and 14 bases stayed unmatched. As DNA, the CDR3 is TGTGCCTCCCAGGCTCGGACAGGGACCCCCGGGGAGCTGTTTTTT. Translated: CASQARTGTPGELFF.

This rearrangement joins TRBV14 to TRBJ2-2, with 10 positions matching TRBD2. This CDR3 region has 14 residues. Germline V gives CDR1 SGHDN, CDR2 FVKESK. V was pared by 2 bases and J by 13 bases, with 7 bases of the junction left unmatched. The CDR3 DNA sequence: TGTGCCAGCAGCCAATCCCTAGCGGGAGCTCGGCTGTTTTTT. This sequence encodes CASSQSLAGARLFF. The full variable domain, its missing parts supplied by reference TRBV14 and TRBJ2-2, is EAGVTQFPSHSVIEKGQTVTLRCDPISGHDNLYWYRRVMGKEIKFLLHFVKESKQDESGMPNNRFLAERTGGTYSTLKVQPAELEDSGVYFCASSQSLAGARLFFGEGSRLTVL.

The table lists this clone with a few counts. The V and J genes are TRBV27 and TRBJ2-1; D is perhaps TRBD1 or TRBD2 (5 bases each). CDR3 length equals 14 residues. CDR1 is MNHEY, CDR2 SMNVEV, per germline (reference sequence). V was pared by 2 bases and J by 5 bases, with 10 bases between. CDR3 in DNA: TGTGCCAGCAGTTTACATCGGGACGACAATGAGCAGTTCTTC. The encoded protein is CASSLHRDDNEQFF.

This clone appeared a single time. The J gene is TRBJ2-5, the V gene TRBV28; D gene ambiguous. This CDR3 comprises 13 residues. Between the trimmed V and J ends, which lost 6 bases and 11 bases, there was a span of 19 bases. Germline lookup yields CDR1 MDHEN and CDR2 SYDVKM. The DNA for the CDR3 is TGTGCCAGCAGACGGACGGCAGACTCGCAGCAGTACTTC. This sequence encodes CASRRTADSQQYF. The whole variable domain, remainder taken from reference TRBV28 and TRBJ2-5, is DVKVTQSSRYLVKRTGEKVFLECVQDMDHENMFWYRQDPGLGLRLIYFSYDVKMKEKGDIPEGYSVSREKKERFSLILESASTNQTSMYLCASRRTADSQQYFGPGTRLLVL.

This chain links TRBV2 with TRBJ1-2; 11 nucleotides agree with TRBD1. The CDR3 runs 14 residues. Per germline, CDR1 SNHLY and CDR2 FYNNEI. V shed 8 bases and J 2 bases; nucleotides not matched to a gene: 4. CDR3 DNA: TGTGCCAGCGGACAGGGGGCGACGAACTATGGCTACACCTTC. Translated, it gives CASGQGATNYGYTF.

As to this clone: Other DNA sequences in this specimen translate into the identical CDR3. The CDR3 reads CASSLQGFQETQYF. The DNA of the CDR3 is TGTGCCAGCAGTCTACAGGGATTCCAAGAGACCCAGTACTTC. V usage is TRBV2 and J usage is TRBJ2-5, with D possibly being TRBD1 (6 bases). V lost 5 bases and J 1 base, leaving 11 bases between the germline ends. CDR1 is SNHLY and CDR2 is FYNNEI in the germline V gene. This CDR3 is 14 amino acids long.

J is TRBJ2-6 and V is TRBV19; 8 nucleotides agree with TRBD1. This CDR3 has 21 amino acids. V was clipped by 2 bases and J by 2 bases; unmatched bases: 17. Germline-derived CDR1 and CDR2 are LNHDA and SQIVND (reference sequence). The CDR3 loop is CASSIKASSDRGFPGANVLTF. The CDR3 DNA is TGTGCCAGTAGTATAAAAGCTTCATCCGACAGGGGATTCCCTGGGGCCAACGTCCTGACTTTC.

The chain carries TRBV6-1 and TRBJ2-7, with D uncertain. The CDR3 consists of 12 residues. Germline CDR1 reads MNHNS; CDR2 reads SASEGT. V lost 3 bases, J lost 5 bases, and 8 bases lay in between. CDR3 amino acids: CASSDSVDEQYF. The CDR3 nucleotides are TGTGCCAGCAGTGATTCAGTGGACGAGCAGTACTTC.

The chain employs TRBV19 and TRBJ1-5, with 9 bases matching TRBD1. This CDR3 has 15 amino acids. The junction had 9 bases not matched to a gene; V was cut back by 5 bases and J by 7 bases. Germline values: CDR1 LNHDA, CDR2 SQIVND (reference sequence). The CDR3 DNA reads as TGTGCCAGTAGTTTGCGGGACAGGGTAGGGCAGCCCCAGCATTTT. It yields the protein CASSLRDRVGQPQHF.

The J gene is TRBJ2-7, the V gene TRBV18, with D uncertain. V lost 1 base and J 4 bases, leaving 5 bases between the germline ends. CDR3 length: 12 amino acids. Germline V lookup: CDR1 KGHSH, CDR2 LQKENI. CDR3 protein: CASSPQQYEQYF. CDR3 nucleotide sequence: TGTGCCAGCTCACCACAGCAGTACGAGCAGTACTTC.

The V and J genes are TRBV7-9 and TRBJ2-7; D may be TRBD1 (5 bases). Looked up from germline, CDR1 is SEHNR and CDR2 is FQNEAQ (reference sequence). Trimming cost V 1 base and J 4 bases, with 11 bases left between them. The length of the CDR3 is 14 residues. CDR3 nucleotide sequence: TGTGCCAGCAGCTTAGGTGCACAGGATTACGAGCAGTACTTC. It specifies CASSLGAQDYEQYF.

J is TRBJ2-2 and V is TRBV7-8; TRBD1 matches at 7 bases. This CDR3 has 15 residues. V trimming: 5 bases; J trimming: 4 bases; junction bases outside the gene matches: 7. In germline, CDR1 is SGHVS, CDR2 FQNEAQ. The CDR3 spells CASSEIPGGTGELFF. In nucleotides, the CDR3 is TGTGCCAGCAGCGAGATACCAGGGGGCACCGGGGAGCTGTTTTTT.

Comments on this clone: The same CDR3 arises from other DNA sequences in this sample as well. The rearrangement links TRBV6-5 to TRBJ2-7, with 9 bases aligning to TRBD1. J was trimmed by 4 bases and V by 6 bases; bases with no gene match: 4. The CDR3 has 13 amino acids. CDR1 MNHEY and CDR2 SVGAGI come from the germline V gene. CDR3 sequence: CASRAGQGYEQYF. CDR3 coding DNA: TGTGCCAGCAGGGCGGGACAGGGATACGAGCAGTACTTC.

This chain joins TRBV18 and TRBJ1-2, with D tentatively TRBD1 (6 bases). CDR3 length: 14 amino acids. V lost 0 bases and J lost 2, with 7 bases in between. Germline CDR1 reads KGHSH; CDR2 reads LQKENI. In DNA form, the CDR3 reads TGTGCCAGCTCACCACCAACAGGGAACTATGGCTACACCTTC. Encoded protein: CASSPPTGNYGYTF.

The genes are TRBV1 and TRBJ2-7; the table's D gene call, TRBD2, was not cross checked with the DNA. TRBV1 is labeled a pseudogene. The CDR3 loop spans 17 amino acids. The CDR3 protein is CTSSQDRERITSYEQYF. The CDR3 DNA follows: TGCACCAGCAGCCAAGATCGGGAGAGAATAACCTCCTACGAGCAGTACTTC.